Listed below are T cell receptor beta chains from one sample, sequenced in a study of blood T cell repertoires in COVID-19. Sequenced by immunoSEQ multiplex PCR; TCRdb stores in-frame clones only, minus some. This sample has about 200,000 clones; 87% occur once, and the top ten carry 1.5% to 2%. The sample consisted of peripheral blood. The source of these receptors is a man aged 35 to 55 with active or convalescent COVID-19. Both conserved end residues are part of each CDR3. D genes are given only for firm matches. Clone size is not always given. Where it is, it says once, few, many or a class for expanded clones.

-,TRBV5-1,-,TRBJ1-1,CASSWGQEDTEAFF,TGCGCCAGCAGCTGGGGACAAGAAGACACTGAAGCTTTCTTT
-,TRBV28,-,TRBJ2-1,CASKGVVEQFF,TGTGCCAGCAAAGGGGTCGTAGAGCAGTTCTTC
-,TRBV20-1,-,TRBJ1-2,CSASGGDRSYGYTF,TGCAGTGCTAGTGGGGGGGATAGGAGCTATGGCTACACCTTC
TRBD1,TRBV18,-,TRBJ1-2,CASSPDRGQRGYTF,TGTGCCAGCTCACCGGACAGGGGGCAGCGTGGCTACACCTTC
TRBD1,TRBV7-9,-,TRBJ2-5,CASSSPGQVESGETQYF,TGTGCCAGCAGTTCTCCGGGACAGGTTGAGTCGGGAGAGACCCAGTACTTC
TRBD1,TRBV11-2,-,TRBJ1-3,CASSALTGDSGNTIYF,TGTGCCAGCAGCGCACTCACAGGGGACTCTGGAAACACCATATATTTT
TRBD2,TRBV28,-,TRBJ2-1,CASRISGGGHNEQFF,TGTGCCAGCAGAATAAGCGGGGGAGGTCACAATGAGCAGTTCTTC
-,TRBV27,-,TRBJ1-2,CASSLGGIYGYTF,TGTGCCAGCAGTTTAGGGGGGATCTATGGCTACACCTTC
TRBD1,TRBV28,-,TRBJ1-3,CASQGTGGSYSGNTIYF,TGTGCCAGTCAAGGGACAGGCGGCTCCTACTCTGGAAACACCATATATTTT
-,TRBV5-1,-,TRBJ2-7,CASTQVGAGEQYF,TGCGCCAGCACCCAGGTGGGGGCCGGTGAGCAGTACTTC
TRBD1,TRBV27,-,TRBJ2-5,CASSLIRGQGETQYF,TGTGCCAGCAGTTTAATCAGGGGGCAAGGGGAGACCCAGTACTTC
-,TRBV5-6,-,TRBJ1-6,CASSWGGNNSPLHF,TGTGCCAGCAGCTGGGGCGGGAATAATTCACCCCTCCACTTT
-,TRBV24-1,-,TRBJ2-7,CATSEPGPSYEQYF,TGTGCCACCAGTGAACCGGGTCCGTCCTACGAGCAGTACTTC
-,TRBV3-1/TRBV3-2,-,TRBJ1-1,CASSQQGSGTEAFF,TGTGCCAGCAGCCAACAGGGCTCAGGGACTGAAGCTTTCTTT
TRBD1,TRBV10-3,-,TRBJ2-3,CAIRGQTSSTDTQYF,TGTGCCATCAGGGGACAGACTTCTAGCACAGATACGCAGTATTTT
-,TRBV30,-,TRBJ1-1,CAWSFPSGGPPVNTEAFF,TGTGCCTGGAGTTTTCCTTCGGGGGGGCCCCCAGTGAACACTGAAGCTTTCTTT
-,TRBV11-2,once,TRBJ1-6,CASSSDGKGWFHF,TGTGCCAGCAGTTCAGACGGGAAAGGGTGGTTCCACTTT
TRBD1,TRBV19,-,TRBJ2-4,CASSISTGTAPQNIQYF,TGTGCCAGTAGTATATCAACCGGGACAGCGCCCCAAAACATTCAGTACTTC
-,TRBV27,-,TRBJ2-7,CASSLVRLATEQYF,TGTGCCAGCAGTTTAGTGCGCCTTGCTACCGAGCAGTACTTC
-,TRBV4-2,-,TRBJ1-1,CASSHSRADTEAFF,TGTGCCAGCAGCCACTCCAGGGCGGACACTGAAGCTTTCTTT
-,TRBV11-2,-,TRBJ1-1,CASSLRSPEAFF,TGTGCCAGCAGCTTAAGAAGCCCTGAAGCTTTCTTT
-,TRBV5-6,few,TRBJ1-5,CASSSGHLNQPQHF,TGTGCCAGCAGTTCGGGACATCTTAATCAGCCCCAGCATTTT
TRBD1,TRBV5-1,many,TRBJ1-2,CASSYGQGQGGYTF,TGCGCCAGCAGCTACGGACAGGGGCAGGGTGGCTACACCTTC
-,TRBV19,-,TRBJ1-5,CATRLRAYSNQPQHF,TGTGCCACTCGGTTGAGGGCGTATAGCAATCAGCCCCAGCATTTT
-,TRBV28,-,TRBJ1-2,CASGHNYGYTF,TGTGCCAGCGGACATAACTATGGCTACACCTTC
-,TRBV7-3,many,TRBJ2-5,CASSPTGLQETQYF,TGTGCCAGCAGCCCCACAGGGCTCCAGGAGACCCAGTACTTC
TRBD1,TRBV7-2,once,TRBJ1-2,CASSSPTGGGYGYTF,TGTGCCAGCAGCTCACCGACAGGGGGAGGCTATGGCTACACCTTC
-,TRBV28,few,TRBJ1-6,CASSFSGGSSPLHF,TGTGCCAGCAGTTTTTCTGGGGGGAGTTCACCCCTCCACTTT
TRBD2,TRBV27,once,TRBJ2-7,CASSSLAGVYYEQYF,TGTGCCAGCAGTTCCTTAGCGGGAGTTTATTACGAGCAGTACTTC
-,TRBV12-3/TRBV12-4,-,TRBJ1-1,CASRRGEAFF,TGTGCCAGCAGAAGGGGGGAAGCTTTCTTT
-,TRBV11-1,-,TRBJ1-5,CASSSGLSQPQHF,TGTGCCAGCAGCTCAGGGTTAAGTCAGCCCCAGCATTTT
TRBD2,TRBV27,-,TRBJ2-5,CASSLSTSGSLETQYF,TGTGCCAGCAGTTTAAGCACTAGCGGGAGTCTGGAGACCCAGTACTTC
-,TRBV4-1,-,TRBJ1-6,CASSRKTDDYNSPLHF,TGCGCCAGCAGCCGAAAGACAGACGACTATAATTCACCCCTCCACTTT
-,TRBV24-1,-,TRBJ1-4,CATSDLQIRPTTNEKLFF,TGTGCCACCAGTGATTTGCAAATCAGGCCGACAACTAATGAAAAACTGTTTTTT